The present T cell receptor (beta chain) was sequenced within a study of early T cells in non-severe SARS-CoV-2 infection. Only a few counts were recorded for this clonotype. TCRdb redid the calling of the 5' RACE reads with MiXCR, one entry per CDR3 protein. The sample carries tens of thousands of distinct CDR3 sequences, approximately 4.4% recorded once. The CDR3 runs 15 residues. The trim removed 5 bases at V and 2 bases at J, leaving 7 bases unmatched. Per the germline V gene, CDR1 is SGHRS and CDR2 is YFSETQ. The TCR originated in an adult who was a healthcare worker with PCR-confirmed SARS-CoV-2 infection or an uninfected control (not recorded which). J is TRBJ2-7 and V is TRBV5-1; 10 bases line up with TRBD1. Sequenced material: whole blood. CDR3 bases: TGCGCCAGCAGGGCGACAGGGGGCGATCCCTACGAGCAGTACTTC. Protein product: CASRATGGDPYEQYF.